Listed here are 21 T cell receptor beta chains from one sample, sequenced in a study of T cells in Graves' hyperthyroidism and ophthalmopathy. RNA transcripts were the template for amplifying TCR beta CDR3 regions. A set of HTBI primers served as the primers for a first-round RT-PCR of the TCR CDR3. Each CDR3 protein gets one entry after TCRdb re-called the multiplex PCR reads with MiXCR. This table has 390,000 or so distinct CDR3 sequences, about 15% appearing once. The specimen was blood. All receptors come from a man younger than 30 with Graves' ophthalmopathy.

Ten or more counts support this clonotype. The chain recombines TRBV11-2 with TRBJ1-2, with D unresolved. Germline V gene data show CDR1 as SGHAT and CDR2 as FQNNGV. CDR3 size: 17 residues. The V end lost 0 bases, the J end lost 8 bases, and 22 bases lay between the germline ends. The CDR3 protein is CASSLDPNGRSIGGYTF. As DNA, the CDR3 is TGTGCCAGCAGCTTAGATCCGAATGGAAGGAGCATTGGGGGCTACACCTTC.

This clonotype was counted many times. The CDR3 loop reads CASSLGQGDGDTQYF. CDR3 DNA sequence: TGCGCCAGCAGCTTGGGACAGGGGGATGGAGATACGCAGTATTTT. This chain connects TRBV5-1 to TRBJ2-3, with 9 positions matching TRBD1. The CDR3 extends over 15 amino acids. The germline CDR1 and CDR2 sequences are SGHRS and YFSETQ. J lost 5 bases, V lost 0 bases, and 4 bases had no gene match.

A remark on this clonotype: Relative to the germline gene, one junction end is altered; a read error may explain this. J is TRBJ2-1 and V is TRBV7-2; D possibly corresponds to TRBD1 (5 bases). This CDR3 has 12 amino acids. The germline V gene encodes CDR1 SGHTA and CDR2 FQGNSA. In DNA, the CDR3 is TGTGCCAGCAGCGGATCAGGGTATGAGCGGTTCTTC. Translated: CASSGSGYERFF.

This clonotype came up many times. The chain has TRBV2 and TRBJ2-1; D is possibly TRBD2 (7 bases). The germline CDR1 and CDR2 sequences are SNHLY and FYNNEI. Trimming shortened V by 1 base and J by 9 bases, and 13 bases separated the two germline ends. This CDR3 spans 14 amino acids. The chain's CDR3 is CASSEGPGEGEQFF. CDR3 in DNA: TGTGCCAGCAGTGAAGGTCCAGGGGAGGGTGAGCAGTTCTTC.

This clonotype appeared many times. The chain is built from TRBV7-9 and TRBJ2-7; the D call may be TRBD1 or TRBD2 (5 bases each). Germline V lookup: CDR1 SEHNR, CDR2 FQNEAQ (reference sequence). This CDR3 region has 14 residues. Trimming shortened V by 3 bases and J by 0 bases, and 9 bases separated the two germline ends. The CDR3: CASSLRGVSYEQYF. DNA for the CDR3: TGTGCCAGCAGCTTGAGAGGGGTCTCCTACGAGCAGTACTTC.

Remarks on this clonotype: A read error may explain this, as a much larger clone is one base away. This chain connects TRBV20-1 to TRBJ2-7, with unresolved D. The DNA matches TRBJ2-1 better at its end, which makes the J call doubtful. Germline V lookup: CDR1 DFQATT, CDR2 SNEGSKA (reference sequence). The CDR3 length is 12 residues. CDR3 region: CSARARSYEQFF. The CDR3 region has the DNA TGCAGTGCTAGGGCTAGAAGCTACGAGCAGTTCTTC.

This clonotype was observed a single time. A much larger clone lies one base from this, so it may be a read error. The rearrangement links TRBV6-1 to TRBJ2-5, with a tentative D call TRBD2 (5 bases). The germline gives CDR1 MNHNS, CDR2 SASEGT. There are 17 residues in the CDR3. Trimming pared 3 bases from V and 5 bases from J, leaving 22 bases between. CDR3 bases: TGTGCCAGCAGTGATTGGGAGAAGGGCTCTTTTCGGGAGACCCAGTACTTC. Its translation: CASSDWEKGSFRETQYF.

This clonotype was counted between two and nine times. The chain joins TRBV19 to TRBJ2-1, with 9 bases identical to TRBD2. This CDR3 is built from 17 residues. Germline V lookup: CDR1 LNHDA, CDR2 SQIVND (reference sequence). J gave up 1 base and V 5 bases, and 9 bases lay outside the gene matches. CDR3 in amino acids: CASSLTLAGDSYNEQFF. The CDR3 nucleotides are TGTGCCAGTAGTCTCACCTTAGCGGGAGATTCCTACAATGAGCAGTTCTTC.

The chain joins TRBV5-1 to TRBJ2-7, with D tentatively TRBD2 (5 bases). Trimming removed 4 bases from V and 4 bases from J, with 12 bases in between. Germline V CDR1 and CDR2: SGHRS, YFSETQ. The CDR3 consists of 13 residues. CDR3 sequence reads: CASSLQWRYEQYF. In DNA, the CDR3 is TGCGCCAGCAGCCTACAGTGGAGGTACGAGCAGTACTTC.

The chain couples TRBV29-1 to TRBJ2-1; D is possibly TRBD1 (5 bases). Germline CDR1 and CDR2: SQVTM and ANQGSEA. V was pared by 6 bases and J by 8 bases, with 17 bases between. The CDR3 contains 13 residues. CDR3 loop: CSVRWTSRDEQFF. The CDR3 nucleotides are TGCAGCGTGAGATGGACATCTAGGGATGAGCAGTTCTTC.

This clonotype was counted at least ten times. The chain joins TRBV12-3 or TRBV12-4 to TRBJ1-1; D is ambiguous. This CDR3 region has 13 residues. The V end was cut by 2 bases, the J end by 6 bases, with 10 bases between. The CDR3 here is CASSLNVVAEAFF. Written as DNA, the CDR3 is TGTGCCAGCAGTTTAAACGTCGTGGCTGAAGCTTTCTTT.

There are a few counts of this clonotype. In DNA form, the CDR3 reads TGCGCCAGCAGCCAAGATCCCAGGGGTAGGGTCGAGCAGTACTTC. Its protein product is CASSQDPRGRVEQYF. The chain has TRBV4-1 and TRBJ2-7, with D tentatively TRBD1 (6 bases). The CDR3 totals 15 residues. Trimming removed 0 bases from V and 6 bases from J, with 15 bases in between. CDR1 and CDR2 from the germline V gene are MGHRA and YSYEKL.

The CDR3 DNA sequence: TGTGCCAGCAGCATACTCAGAGGGAGGTACTCTGACGAGCAGTACTTC. Translation gives CASSILRGRYSDEQYF. The chain links TRBV7-8 to TRBJ2-7; D is perhaps TRBD2 (6 bases). The CDR3 contains 16 residues. From germline, CDR1 is SGHVS and CDR2 FQNEAQ. V was pared by 5 bases and J by 5 bases, with 22 bases between.

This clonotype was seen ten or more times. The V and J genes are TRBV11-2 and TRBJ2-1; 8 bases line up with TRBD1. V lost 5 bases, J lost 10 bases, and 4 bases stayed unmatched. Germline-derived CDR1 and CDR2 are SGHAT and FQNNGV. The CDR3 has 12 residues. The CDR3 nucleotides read TGTGCCAGCAGCCCCCGGACAGGGGAGCAGTTCTTC. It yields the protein CASSPRTGEQFF.

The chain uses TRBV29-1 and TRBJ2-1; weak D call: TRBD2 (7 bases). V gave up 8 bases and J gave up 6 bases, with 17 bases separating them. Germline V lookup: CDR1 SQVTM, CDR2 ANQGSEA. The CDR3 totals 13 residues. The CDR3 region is CSLRGGVGNEQFF. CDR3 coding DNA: TGCAGCCTCAGGGGAGGGGTGGGCAATGAGCAGTTCTTC.

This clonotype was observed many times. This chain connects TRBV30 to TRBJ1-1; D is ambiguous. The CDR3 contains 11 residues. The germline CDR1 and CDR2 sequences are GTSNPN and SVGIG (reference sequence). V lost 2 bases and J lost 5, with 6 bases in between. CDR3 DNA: TGTGCCTGGAGTACCGAAACTGAAGCTTTCTTT. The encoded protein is CAWSTETEAFF.

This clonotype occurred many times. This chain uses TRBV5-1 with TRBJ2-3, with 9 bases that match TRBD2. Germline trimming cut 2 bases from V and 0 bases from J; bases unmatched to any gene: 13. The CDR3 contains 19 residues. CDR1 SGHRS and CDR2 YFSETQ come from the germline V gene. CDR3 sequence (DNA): TGCGCCAGCAGCTTCTACCTCGGTCTAGCGGGGCCTAGCACAGATACGCAGTATTTT. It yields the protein CASSFYLGLAGPSTDTQYF.

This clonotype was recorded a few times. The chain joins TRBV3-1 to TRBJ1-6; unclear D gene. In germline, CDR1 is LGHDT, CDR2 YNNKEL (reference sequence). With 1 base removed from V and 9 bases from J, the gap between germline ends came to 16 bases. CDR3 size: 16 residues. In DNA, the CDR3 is TGTGCCAGCAGCCAAGTTTCCGGGATTAGTTCTTCACCCCTCCACTTT. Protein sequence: CASSQVSGISSSPLHF.

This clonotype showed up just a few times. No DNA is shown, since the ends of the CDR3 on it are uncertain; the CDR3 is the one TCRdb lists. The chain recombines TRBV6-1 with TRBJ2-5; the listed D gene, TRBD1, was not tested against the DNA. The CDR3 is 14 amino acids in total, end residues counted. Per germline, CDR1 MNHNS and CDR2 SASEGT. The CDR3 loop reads CASSELVGGGSLYF.

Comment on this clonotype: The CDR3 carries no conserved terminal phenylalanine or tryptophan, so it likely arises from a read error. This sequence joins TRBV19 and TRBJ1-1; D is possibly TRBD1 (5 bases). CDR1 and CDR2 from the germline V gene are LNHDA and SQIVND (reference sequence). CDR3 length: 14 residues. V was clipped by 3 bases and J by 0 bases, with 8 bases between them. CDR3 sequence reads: CASSMTRVNTEAFL. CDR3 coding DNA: TGTGCCAGTAGTATGACCAGGGTGAACACTGAAGCTTTCCTT.

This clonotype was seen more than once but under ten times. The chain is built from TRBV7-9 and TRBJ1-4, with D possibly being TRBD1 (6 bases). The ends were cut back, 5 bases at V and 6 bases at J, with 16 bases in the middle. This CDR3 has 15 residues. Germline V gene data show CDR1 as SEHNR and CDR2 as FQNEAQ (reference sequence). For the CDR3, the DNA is TGTGCCAGCAGCCCTTCCACAGGGTTAGATGAAAAACTGTTTTTT. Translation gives CASSPSTGLDEKLFF.